Described below is a single T cell receptor beta chain sequence and its context. What it binds is unknown. Time point denoted: week 11, during vaccination. The vaccine gave 300 ug of a 20-mer mutant IDH1 peptide subcutaneously per dose. Donors harbored newly found WHO grade 3 or 4 IDH1-mutant, ATRX-lost astrocytomas. Assay: immunoSEQ multiplex PCR; the TCRdb copy retains only in-frame clones and omits some. The sample has 40,000 to 55,000 clones; roughly 91% are singletons. CDR1 and CDR2 from the germline V gene are LGHNA and YNFKEQ. This CDR3 region has 15 residues. V lost 5 bases and J lost 3, with 17 bases in between. This record comes from a study of a mutant IDH1 vaccine in newly diagnosed glioma. About the study: Radiotherapy alone preceded vaccination by 4-6 weeks; alternatively, vaccination started with temozolomide cycles. Sex among treated patients split about 60% male, roughly 38% female; mean age was about 43 years.

The receptor was derived from a man aged 45-65 years with glioma. The specimen comprised PBMCs, sampled from a glioma patient whose treatment included an IDH1 peptide vaccine. The rearrangement links TRBV4-2 to TRBJ2-7; possibly TRBD1 for D (5 bases). CDR3 DNA: TGTGCCAGCAGCTCCGGTGATGACAGCAGCTACGAGCAGTACTTC. Translated: CASSSGDDSSYEQYF.